The rows below give T cell receptor beta chains drawn from one sample of a study of blood T cell repertoires in COVID-19. The repertoire was sequenced with immunoSEQ multiplex PCR; TCRdb's copy has only in-frame clones and lacks some. The table shows about 170,000 clones, with around 83% occurring only once. The sample was peripheral blood. The source is an elderly woman in a cohort sampled during active or convalescent COVID-19. CDR3s include the opening cysteine and the closing phenylalanine or tryptophan. D genes are given only for firm matches. Size is omitted from some rows. Given values are once, few, many or a class for expanded clones.

TRBJ1-1 | TRBV11-2 | - | TRBD1 | TGTGCCAGCAGACCCTTTGACAGGGGCACTGAAGCTTTCTTT | CASRPFDRGTEAFF
TRBJ2-7 | TRBV27 | - | - | TGTGCCAGCTCAGACAGTATCCCCCATCCCTACGAGCAGTACTTC | CASSDSIPHPYEQYF
TRBJ1-1 | TRBV7-2 | - | TRBD1 | TGTGCCAACAAAAATACAGGGGGCACTGAAGCTTTCTTT | CANKNTGGTEAFF
TRBJ2-1 | TRBV9 | - | TRBD2 | TGTGCCAGCAGCCCACGACTAGCGTCGAATGAGCAGTTCTTC | CASSPRLASNEQFF
TRBJ1-2 | TRBV20-1 | - | - | TGCAGTGCTAGTATCCGGGACAAGGACTATGGCTACACCTTC | CSASIRDKDYGYTF
TRBJ1-2 | TRBV27 | - | - | TGTGCCAGCAGTTTTGACGCGGACTATGGCTACACCTTC | CASSFDADYGYTF
TRBJ1-6 | TRBV5-1 | - | - | TGCGCCAGCAGCCCCCCGTGGCCGTACAATTCACCCCTCCACTTT | CASSPPWPYNSPLHF
TRBJ1-1 | TRBV11-2 | - | - | TGTGCCAGCAGCCCAAGACTGTCCATGAACACTGAAGCTTTCTTT | CASSPRLSMNTEAFF
TRBJ1-4 | TRBV7-9 | few | - | TGTGCCAGCAGCTTGGGCGGGGCTGATGAAAAACTGTTTTTT | CASSLGGADEKLFF
TRBJ1-5 | TRBV18 | - | TRBD1 | TGTGCCAGCTCACCACTCTCCCGACAGGGGGCTAATCAGCCCCAGCATTTT | CASSPLSRQGANQPQHF
TRBJ2-1 | TRBV6-6 | - | - | TGTGCCAGCAGTTACAGGGGCAGCTCCTACAATGAGCAGTTCTTC | CASSYRGSSYNEQFF
TRBJ1-5 | TRBV4-1 | medium-sized | TRBD1 | TGCGCCAGCAGCCAGACCGGGACAGTTAGCAATCAGCCCCAGCATTTT | CASSQTGTVSNQPQHF
TRBJ1-3 | TRBV5-1 | - | - | TGCGCCAGCAGCTGGGGAGTAGGCTCTGGAAACACCATATATTTT | CASSWGVGSGNTIYF
TRBJ1-3 | TRBV6-1 | - | - | TGTGCCAGCAGTGAAGTCTTCGTTGGGCTCTCTGGAAACACCATATATTTT | CASSEVFVGLSGNTIYF
TRBJ2-1 | TRBV18 | - | - | TGTGCCAGCTCACCGGATTATGTGAGCGGCTCCTACAATGAGCAGTTCTTC | CASSPDYVSGSYNEQFF
TRBJ2-3 | TRBV7-9 | - | TRBD1 | TGTGCCAGCAGCTTAGAAGTGACAGGGAGTAAAGATACGCAGTATTTT | CASSLEVTGSKDTQYF
TRBJ1-2 | TRBV27 | - | - | TGTGCCAGCAGTTCCTCAGGGATCCGACCCTATGGCTACACCTTC | CASSSSGIRPYGYTF
TRBJ1-2 | TRBV12-3/TRBV12-4 | - | TRBD1 | TGTGCCAGCACCCTGGACAGGGGGCTTGGCTACACCTTC | CASTLDRGLGYTF
TRBJ1-6 | TRBV6-2/TRBV6-3 | - | - | TGTGCCAGCAGTGCACCCCTGACAGTTTCGGATTCACCCCTCCACTTT | CASSAPLTVSDSPLHF
TRBJ1-2 | TRBV19 | - | - | TGTGCCAGTCAGTCCGGAGGCCGCTACCCTAGGGCTAACTATGGCTACACCTTC | CASQSGGRYPRANYGYTF
TRBJ2-3 | TRBV10-1 | - | - | TGCGCCAGCACAACCTTGGGCTTAGACACAGATACGCAGTATTTT | CASTTLGLDTDTQYF
TRBJ2-5 | TRBV19 | - | TRBD2 | TGTGCCAGTAGTACTAGCGGGGGCTGGGAGACCCAGTACTTC | CASSTSGGWETQYF
TRBJ2-3 | TRBV19 | - | - | TGTGCCAGTAGTAGAGAAAAAACTAGCACAGATACGCAGTATTTT | CASSREKTSTDTQYF
TRBJ2-1 | TRBV13 | - | TRBD2 | TGTGCCAGCAGCCCCCTACCCCCTAGCGGGAGGGCCTACAATGAGCAGTTCTTC | CASSPLPPSGRAYNEQFF
TRBJ2-3 | TRBV18 | - | TRBD2 | TGTGCCAGCTCACCCGGACTAGCGGGAGCTCTTAGCACAGATACGCAGTATTTT | CASSPGLAGALSTDTQYF
TRBJ1-5 | TRBV5-1 | - | - | TGCGCCAGCAGCTTCGGTACCTCCAATCAGCCCCAGCATTTT | CASSFGTSNQPQHF
TRBJ1-4 | TRBV11-2 | - | - | TGTGCCAGCAGCTTAGGGTACGATAGCGAAAAACTGTTTTTT | CASSLGYDSEKLFF
TRBJ2-2 | TRBV7-9 | once | TRBD1 | TGTGCCAGCAGCTTATTCTTGGTTCGCAGGGGGCAGGACACCGGGGAGCTGTTTTTT | CASSLFLVRRGQDTGELFF
TRBJ2-3 | TRBV6-2/TRBV6-3 | - | - | TGTGCCAGCAGTTACTCGGGTGGCGGGACAGATACGCAGTATTTT | CASSYSGGGTDTQYF
TRBJ1-5 | TRBV27 | - | TRBD1 | TGTGCCAGCAGTCCTGGGACAGTTAGCAATCAGCCCCAGCATTTT | CASSPGTVSNQPQHF
TRBJ1-1 | TRBV19 | - | TRBD1 | TGTGCCAGTAAGGCAGGGGGCCGGAACACTGAAGCTTTCTTT | CASKAGGRNTEAFF
TRBJ2-3 | TRBV3-1/TRBV3-2 | - | TRBD2 | TGTGCCAGCAGCCAAGTTAGCGGGTCAAACACAGATACGCAGTATTTT | CASSQVSGSNTDTQYF
TRBJ1-2 | TRBV5-1 | few | - | TGCGCCAGCAGCTTGGAAGGGGTAGGCTATGGCTACACCTTC | CASSLEGVGYGYTF
TRBJ2-5 | TRBV5-1 | - | - | TGCGCCAGCAGCATAGGGGGAACTCGGAAGACCCAGTACTTC | CASSIGGTRKTQYF
TRBJ1-2 | TRBV24-1 | - | - | TGTGCCACCAGTGACTCCCCCCCTATCCACGGGGGCTACACCTTC | CATSDSPPIHGGYTF
TRBJ2-2 | TRBV24-1 | - | TRBD2 | TGTGCCACCATGGATCACCCGGGAGGAACGAACACCGGGGAGCTGTTTTTT | CATMDHPGGTNTGELFF
TRBJ1-6 | TRBV6-5 | - | TRBD1 | TGTGCCAGCAGTCAGGGGGGAAATTCACCCCTCCACTTT | CASSQGGNSPLHF
TRBJ2-1 | TRBV6-4 | once | TRBD1 | TGTGCCAGCAGTGACTCGGGCAGGGGGCGCCGAGATGAGCAGTTCTTC | CASSDSGRGRRDEQFF
TRBJ1-2 | TRBV7-9 | - | - | TGTGCCAGCAGCCAGGAAGGTGGCTACACCTTC | CASSQEGGYTF
TRBJ1-2 | TRBV30 | - | - | TGTGCCTGGAAGGGACACCTCTATGGCTACACCTTC | CAWKGHLYGYTF
TRBJ1-5 | TRBV18 | - | - | TGTGCCAGCTCGGGGGGGGTAGATCAGCCCCAGCATTTT | CASSGGVDQPQHF
TRBJ1-2 | TRBV19 | - | - | TGTGCCAGTAGTGGATCCCTTTTTGGGGGCAACTATGGCTACACCTTC | CASSGSLFGGNYGYTF
TRBJ2-1 | TRBV6-5 | - | - | TGTGCCAGCAGTTACTATCTAAGGAGCTCCTACAATGAGCAGTTCTTC | CASSYYLRSSYNEQFF
TRBJ1-6 | TRBV15 | - | - | TGTGCCACCAGCAGAGATGGAGGGCCAGGAGCTTCACCCCTCCACTTT | CATSRDGGPGASPLHF
TRBJ2-1 | TRBV6-6 | - | TRBD1 | TGTGCCAGCAGTTACTCCTCAGGCGGGACAGGGAACGAGCAGTTCTTC | CASSYSSGGTGNEQFF
TRBJ2-1 | TRBV24-1 | - | TRBD1 | TGTGCCACCAGTGATCCAACCGGGACAGGGGGCGGTGAGCAGTTCTTC | CATSDPTGTGGGEQFF
TRBJ2-1 | TRBV24-1 | - | TRBD2 | TGTGCCACCAGTGATTTGGACGGACTAGCGGGAGGCCGGAATGAGCAGTTCTTC | CATSDLDGLAGGRNEQFF
TRBJ1-2 | TRBV9 | - | - | TGTGCCAGCAGCGTAGTGGGCAGGAATGGCTACACCTTC | CASSVVGRNGYTF
TRBJ2-3 | TRBV11-2 | - | TRBD2 | TGTGCCAGCAGCTTCCGACTAGCGGACACAGATACGCAGTATTTT | CASSFRLADTDTQYF
TRBJ1-6 | TRBV5-6 | few | - | TGTGCCAGCAGCTTTGGAGGGGCAAATTCACCCCTCCACTTT | CASSFGGANSPLHF
TRBJ2-5 | TRBV10-1 | - | - | TGCGCCAGCAGTGAGCAGGGAACCGGGTTCGAGACCCAGTACTTC | CASSEQGTGFETQYF